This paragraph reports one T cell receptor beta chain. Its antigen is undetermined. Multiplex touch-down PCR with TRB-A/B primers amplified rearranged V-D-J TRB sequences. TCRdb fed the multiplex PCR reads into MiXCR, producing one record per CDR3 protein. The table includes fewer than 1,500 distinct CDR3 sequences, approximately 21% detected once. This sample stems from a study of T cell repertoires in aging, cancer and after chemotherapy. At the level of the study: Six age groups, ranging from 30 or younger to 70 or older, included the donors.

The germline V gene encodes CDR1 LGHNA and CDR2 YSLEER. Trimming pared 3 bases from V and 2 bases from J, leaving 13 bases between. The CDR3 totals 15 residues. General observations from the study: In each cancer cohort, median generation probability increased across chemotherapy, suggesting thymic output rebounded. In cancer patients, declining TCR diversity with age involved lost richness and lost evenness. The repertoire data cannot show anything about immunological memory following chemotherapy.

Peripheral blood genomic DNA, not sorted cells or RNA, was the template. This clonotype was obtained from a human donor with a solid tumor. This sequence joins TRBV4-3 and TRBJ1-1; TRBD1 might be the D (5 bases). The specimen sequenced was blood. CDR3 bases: TGCGCCAGCAGCCATGTTGGGGGTGTTAACACTGAAGCTTTCTTT. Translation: CASSHVGGVNTEAFF.